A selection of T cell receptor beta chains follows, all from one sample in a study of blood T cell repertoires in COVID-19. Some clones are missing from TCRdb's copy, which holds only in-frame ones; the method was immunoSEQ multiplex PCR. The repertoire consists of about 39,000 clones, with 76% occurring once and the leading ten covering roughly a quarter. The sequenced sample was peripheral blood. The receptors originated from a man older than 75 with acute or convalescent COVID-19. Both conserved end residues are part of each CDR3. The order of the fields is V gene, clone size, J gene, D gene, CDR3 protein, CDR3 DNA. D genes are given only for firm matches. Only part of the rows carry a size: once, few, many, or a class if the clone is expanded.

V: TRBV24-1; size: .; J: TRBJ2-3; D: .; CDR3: CATSPGFTDTQYF; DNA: TGTGCCACCAGTCCAGGGTTCACAGATACGCAGTATTTT
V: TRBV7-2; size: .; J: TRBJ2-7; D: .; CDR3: CASSQSWADNEQYF; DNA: TGTGCCAGCAGCCAGTCATGGGCAGATAACGAGCAGTACTTC
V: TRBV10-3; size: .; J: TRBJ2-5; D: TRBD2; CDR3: CAISESGGSGYQETQYF; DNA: TGTGCCATCAGTGAGTCGGGAGGGTCGGGGTACCAAGAGACCCAGTACTTC
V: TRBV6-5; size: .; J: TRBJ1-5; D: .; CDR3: CASSGDSNQPQHF; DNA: TGTGCCAGCTCAGGGGATAGCAATCAGCCCCAGCATTTT
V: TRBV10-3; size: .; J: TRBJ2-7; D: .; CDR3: CAISDRGLTGYEQYF; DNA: TGTGCCATCAGTGACAGGGGTTTGACGGGCTACGAGCAGTACTTC
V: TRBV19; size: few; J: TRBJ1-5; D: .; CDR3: CASSILSSNQPQHF; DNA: TGTGCCAGTAGTATTCTATCGAGCAATCAGCCCCAGCATTTT
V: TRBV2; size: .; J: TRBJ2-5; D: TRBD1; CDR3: CASTQSGTGGWETQYF; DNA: TGTGCCAGCACTCAGTCCGGGACAGGGGGCTGGGAGACCCAGTACTTC
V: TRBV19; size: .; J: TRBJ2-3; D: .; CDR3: CASKGWSEADTQYF; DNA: TGTGCCAGTAAAGGGTGGTCGGAGGCAGATACGCAGTATTTT
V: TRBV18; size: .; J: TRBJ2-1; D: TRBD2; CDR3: CASSPGTGGRGDEQFF; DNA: TGTGCCAGCTCCCCTGGTACGGGAGGCCGCGGCGATGAGCAGTTCTTC
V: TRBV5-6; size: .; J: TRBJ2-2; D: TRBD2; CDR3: CASSYISGRTGELFF; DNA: TGTGCCAGCAGCTATATAAGCGGGAGAACCGGGGAGCTGTTTTTT
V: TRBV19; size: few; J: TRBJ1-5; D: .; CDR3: CASSYRSNQPQHF; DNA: TGTGCCAGTAGCTACCGTAGCAATCAGCCCCAGCATTTT
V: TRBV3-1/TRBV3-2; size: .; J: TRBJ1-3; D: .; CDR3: CASSQVSGAAGNTIYF; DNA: TGTGCCAGCAGCCAAGTCTCAGGGGCGGCTGGAAACACCATATATTTT
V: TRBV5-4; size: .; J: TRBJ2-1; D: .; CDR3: CASSVGGTYNEQFF; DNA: TGTGCCAGCAGCGTCGGGGGTACCTACAATGAGCAGTTCTTC
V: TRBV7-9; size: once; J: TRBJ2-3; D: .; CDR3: CASSPNGLASSTDTQYF; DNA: TGTGCCAGCAGCCCAAATGGACTGGCATCTAGCACAGATACGCAGTATTTT
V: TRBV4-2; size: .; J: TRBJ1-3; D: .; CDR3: CASSVTGTGNTIYF; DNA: TGTGCCAGCAGCGTTACAGGAACTGGAAACACCATATATTTT
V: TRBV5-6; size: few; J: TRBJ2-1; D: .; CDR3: CASSWGGLKSREQFF; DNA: TGTGCCAGCAGCTGGGGTGGACTGAAATCGAGGGAGCAGTTCTTC
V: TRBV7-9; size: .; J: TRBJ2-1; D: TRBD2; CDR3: CASRGLAGVSYNEQFF; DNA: TGTGCCAGCAGGGGGCTAGCGGGAGTTTCCTACAATGAGCAGTTCTTC
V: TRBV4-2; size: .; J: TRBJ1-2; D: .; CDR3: CASSRPGQAEGYTF; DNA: TGTGCCAGCAGCCGCCCAGGGCAGGCGGAAGGCTACACCTTC
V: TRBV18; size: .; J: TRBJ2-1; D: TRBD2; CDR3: CASSGLAGDNEQFF; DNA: TGTGCCAGCTCCGGACTAGCGGGTGACAATGAGCAGTTCTTC
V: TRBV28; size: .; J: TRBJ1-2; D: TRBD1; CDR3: CASSLEGGEYTF; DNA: TGTGCCAGCAGCCTTGAAGGGGGCGAATACACCTTC
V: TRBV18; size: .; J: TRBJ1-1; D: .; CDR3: CASSPAPGMNTEAFF; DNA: TGTGCCAGCTCACCAGCTCCAGGAATGAACACTGAAGCTTTCTTT
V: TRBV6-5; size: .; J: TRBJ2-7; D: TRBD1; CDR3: CATGQGDHEQYF; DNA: TGTGCCACAGGACAGGGGGATCACGAGCAGTACTTC
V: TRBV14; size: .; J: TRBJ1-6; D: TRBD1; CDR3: CASSQTGSSHASPLHF; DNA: TGTGCCAGCAGTCAGACAGGGAGTAGTCACGCTTCACCCCTCCACTTT
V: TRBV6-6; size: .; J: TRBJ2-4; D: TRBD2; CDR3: CASSLGSSGSGIQYF; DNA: TGTGCCAGCAGTTTGGGTTCTAGCGGATCGGGCATTCAGTACTTC
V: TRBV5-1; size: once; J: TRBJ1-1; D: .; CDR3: CASSLRLGNTEAFF; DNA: TGCGCCAGCAGCTTGAGGCTAGGGAACACTGAAGCTTTCTTT
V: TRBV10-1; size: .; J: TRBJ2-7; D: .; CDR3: CASSESGGVGDYEQYF; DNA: TGCGCCAGCAGTGAGTCGGGCGGGGTCGGAGACTACGAGCAGTACTTC
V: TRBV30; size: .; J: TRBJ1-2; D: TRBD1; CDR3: CAWSRDRPYGYTF; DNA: TGTGCCTGGAGTCGGGACAGACCTTATGGCTACACCTTC
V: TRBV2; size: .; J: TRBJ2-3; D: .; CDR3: CASSQGTTDTQYF; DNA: TGTGCCAGCAGCCAGGGGACCACAGATACGCAGTATTTT
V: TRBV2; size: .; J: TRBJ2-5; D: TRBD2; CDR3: CASSKGTSGGDETQYF; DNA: TGTGCCAGCAGTAAAGGGACTAGCGGGGGGGACGAGACCCAGTACTTC
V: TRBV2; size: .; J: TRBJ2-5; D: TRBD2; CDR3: CASKQRGGEETQYF; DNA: TGTGCCAGCAAGCAGCGGGGGGGAGAAGAGACCCAGTACTTC
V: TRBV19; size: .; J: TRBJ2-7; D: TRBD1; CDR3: CATARDRVSEQYF; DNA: TGTGCCACTGCGCGGGACAGGGTATCCGAGCAGTACTTC
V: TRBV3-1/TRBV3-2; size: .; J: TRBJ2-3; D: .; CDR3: CASSQGGGIDTQYF; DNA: TGTGCCAGCAGCCAAGGGGGCGGCATCGATACGCAGTATTTT
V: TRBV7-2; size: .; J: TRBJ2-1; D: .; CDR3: CASSLAGPENEQFF; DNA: TGTGCCAGCAGCTTAGCGGGGCCAGAGAATGAGCAGTTCTTC
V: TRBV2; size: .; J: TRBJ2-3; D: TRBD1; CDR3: CASSVRQGVVTQYF; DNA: TGTGCCAGCAGTGTGAGACAGGGAGTCGTTACGCAGTATTTT
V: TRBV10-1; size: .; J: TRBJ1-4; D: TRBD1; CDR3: CASSSPTGGSNEKLFF; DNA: TGCGCCAGCAGTTCCCCGACAGGGGGCTCAAATGAAAAACTGTTTTTT
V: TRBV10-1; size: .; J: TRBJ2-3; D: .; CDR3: CASSDPGTDTQYF; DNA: TGCGCCAGCAGTGACCCGGGCACAGATACGCAGTATTTT
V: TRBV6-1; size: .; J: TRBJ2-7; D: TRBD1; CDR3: CASSERQGVIYEQYF; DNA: TGTGCCAGCAGTGAACGTCAGGGGGTTATCTACGAGCAGTACTTC
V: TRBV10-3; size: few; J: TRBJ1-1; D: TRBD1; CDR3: CAISVRGKDTEAFF; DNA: TGTGCCATCAGTGTCAGGGGGAAGGACACTGAAGCTTTCTTT
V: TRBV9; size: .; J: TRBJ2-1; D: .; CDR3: CASSLTARDEQFF; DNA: TGTGCCAGCAGCTTGACAGCCCGGGATGAGCAGTTCTTC
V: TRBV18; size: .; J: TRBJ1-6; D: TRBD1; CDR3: CASSSGTGDSSPLHF; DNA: TGTGCCAGCTCATCAGGAACAGGGGACAGTTCACCCCTCCACTTT
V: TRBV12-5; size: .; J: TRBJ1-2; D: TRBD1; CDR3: CASGDRDRAYGYTF; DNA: TGTGCTAGTGGTGACCGGGACAGAGCGTATGGCTACACCTTC
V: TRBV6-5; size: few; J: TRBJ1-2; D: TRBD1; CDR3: CASIPPGTGSGYTF; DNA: TGTGCCAGCATCCCTCCCGGGACAGGGAGTGGCTACACCTTC
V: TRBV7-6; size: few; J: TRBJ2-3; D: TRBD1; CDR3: CASSPAARDSHTDTQYF; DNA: TGTGCCAGCAGCCCCGCCGCTAGGGACAGCCACACAGATACGCAGTATTTT
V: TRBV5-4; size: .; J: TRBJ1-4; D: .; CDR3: CASSLKTATNEKLFF; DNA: TGTGCCAGCAGCTTGAAGACAGCAACTAATGAAAAACTGTTTTTT
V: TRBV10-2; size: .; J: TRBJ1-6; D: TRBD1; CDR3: CASSDQGASSPLHF; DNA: TGCGCCAGCAGTGATCAGGGGGCTTCGTCACCCCTCCACTTT
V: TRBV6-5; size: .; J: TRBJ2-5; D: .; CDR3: CASSYGTSGETQYF; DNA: TGTGCCAGCAGCTACGGGACATCAGGAGAGACCCAGTACTTC
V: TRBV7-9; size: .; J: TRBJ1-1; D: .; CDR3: CASSKQVVNTEAFF; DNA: TGTGCCAGCAGTAAACAGGTGGTGAACACTGAAGCTTTCTTT
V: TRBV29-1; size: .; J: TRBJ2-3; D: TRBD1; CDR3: CSATGAGAQYF; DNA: TGCAGCGCTACAGGGGCGGGCGCGCAGTATTTT
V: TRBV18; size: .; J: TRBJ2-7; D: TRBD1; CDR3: CASSPKSGQGYEQYF; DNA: TGTGCCAGCTCACCCAAATCGGGACAGGGCTACGAGCAGTACTTC
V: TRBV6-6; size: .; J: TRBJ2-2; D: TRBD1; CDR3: CASMTDRGPNTGELFF; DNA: TGTGCCAGCATGACCGACAGGGGGCCGAACACCGGGGAGCTGTTTTTT
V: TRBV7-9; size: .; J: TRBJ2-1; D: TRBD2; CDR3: CASSPLAGAHNEQFF; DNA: TGTGCCAGCAGCCCTCTGGCGGGAGCCCACAATGAGCAGTTCTTC
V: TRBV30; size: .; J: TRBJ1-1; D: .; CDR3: CAWSVGGRNTEAFF; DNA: TGTGCCTGGAGTGTAGGAGGGAGGAACACTGAAGCTTTCTTT
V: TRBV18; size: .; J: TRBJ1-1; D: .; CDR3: CASSANRDTNTEAFF; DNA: TGTGCCAGCTCAGCTAACCGGGACACCAACACTGAAGCTTTCTTT
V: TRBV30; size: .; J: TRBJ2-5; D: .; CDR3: CAWILGGAGPQETQYF; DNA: TGTGCCTGGATCCTGGGCGGGGCGGGACCCCAAGAGACCCAGTACTTC
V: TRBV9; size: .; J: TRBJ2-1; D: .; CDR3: CASSSRLVRTQGEQFF; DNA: TGTGCCAGCAGCAGCCGACTTGTCCGTACACAAGGAGAGCAGTTCTTC
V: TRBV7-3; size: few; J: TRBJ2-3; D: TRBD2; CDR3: CASNPSSPGLAYF; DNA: TGTGCCAGCAATCCTAGTAGTCCGGGACTAGCTTATTTT
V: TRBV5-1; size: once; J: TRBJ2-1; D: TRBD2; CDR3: CASSWASGNEQFF; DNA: TGCGCCAGCAGCTGGGCTAGCGGCAATGAGCAGTTCTTC
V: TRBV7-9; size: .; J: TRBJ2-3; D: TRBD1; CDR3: CASSLRGTGPTDTQYF; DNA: TGTGCCAGCAGCTTAAGAGGGACAGGGCCCACAGATACGCAGTATTTT